Below, one T cell receptor (beta chain) is given with its context. Its antigen is currently unknown. This sample was included in a study of CD8 T cells in ankylosing spondylitis. As the method for making TCR beta libraries, quantitative 5'-RACE with molecular barcodes was used. MiXCR, applied by TCRdb to the 5' RACE reads, yields one record per CDR3 protein. The sample yields more than 600,000 distinct CDR3 sequences, 15% to 20% seen once. Findings and limits, study-wide: Within peripheral blood, clones linked to disease were CD8+ and relatively rare. Typical of ankylosing spondylitis blood, it appeared, was a TCR beta motif of roughly eight highly homologous variants. Matched ankylosing spondylitis synovial fluid reportedly contained a significantly enriched population of disease-linked clones. Certain motif variants had earlier appeared in reactive arthritis synovial fluid and blood.

The CDR3 covers 14 residues. Trimming pared 7 bases from V and 5 bases from J, leaving 16 bases between. The germline V gene has CDR1 SNHLY and CDR2 FYNNEI. This receptor was identified in a male donor with ankylosing spondylitis. The chain recombines TRBV2 with TRBJ2-3; maybe TRBD2 (7 bases). The material sequenced was blood, either unsorted or a sorted T cell fraction (not recorded which). CDR3 residues: CASIEGGPIDTQYF. The CDR3 DNA sequence: TGTGCCAGCATTGAGGGGGGGCCAATAGATACGCAGTATTTT.